A single sample is the source of the 31 T cell receptor beta chains below, sequenced in a study of shared clonotypes between healthy human individuals. Some clones are missing from TCRdb's copy, which holds only in-frame ones; the method was immunoSEQ multiplex PCR. The top ten clones hold approximately 0.13% of a sample with approximately 2.4 million clones, 95% of them seen once. The sample consisted of naive CD4+ T cells sorted from blood. As for subset: CD45RA+ positively selected. The receptor set was obtained from a man aged 18 to 30 in good health.

The V gene is TRBV19, the J gene TRBJ1-3, with TRBD1 matching over 7 bases. Germline V CDR1 and CDR2: LNHDA, SQIVND (reference sequence). This CDR3 has 13 residues. The V segment lost 9 bases and the J segment 3 bases; nucleotides outside the gene matches: 5. The CDR3 loop is CASRWDSGNTIYF. The CDR3 nucleotides read TGTGCCAGCCGGTGGGACAGTGGAAACACCATATATTTT.

A note on this clone: The junction differs from germline at one of its ends, possibly a read error. The CDR3 loop reads CAIGEQDGYEQFF. The CDR3 bases are TGTGCCATCGGTGAACAGGACGGGTATGAGCAGTTCTTC. The V gene is TRBV10-3, the J gene TRBJ2-1; a weak D match, TRBD1 (5 bases). CDR1 and CDR2 from the germline V gene are ENHRY and SYGVKD. The CDR3 length is 13 residues.

J is TRBJ2-5 and V is TRBV7-9; unclear D gene. This CDR3 region has 14 residues. Between the trimmed V and J ends, which lost 0 bases and 6 bases, there was a span of 11 bases. Germline V lookup: CDR1 SEHNR, CDR2 FQNEAQ (reference sequence). CDR3 region: CASSLAEASQTQYF. CDR3 in DNA: TGTGCCAGCAGCTTAGCTGAAGCTTCGCAGACCCAGTACTTC.

This sequence joins TRBV6-5 and TRBJ2-2; 9 bases align to TRBD1. The length of the CDR3 is 15 residues. Looked up from germline, CDR1 is MNHEY and CDR2 is SVGAGI. The V and J ends lost 2 bases and 7 bases, in that order; junction bases with no gene match: 5. DNA of the CDR3: TGTGCCAGCAGTTACAGACAGGGGGTTAACGGGGAGCTGTTTTTT. Its translation is CASSYRQGVNGELFF.

This clone was detected once. The rearrangement uses TRBV4-1 and TRBJ1-2; D ambiguous. CDR1 is MGHRA and CDR2 is YSYEKL in the germline V gene. V lost 0 bases to trimming and J lost 8 bases, with 16 bases between them. This CDR3 has 15 amino acids. CDR3: CASSQDEYVTGGYTF. The CDR3 nucleotides read TGCGCCAGCAGCCAAGATGAGTACGTCACGGGGGGCTACACCTTC.

The rearrangement links TRBV18 to TRBJ2-5; D possibly uses TRBD1 or TRBD2 (5 bases each). V dropped 3 bases and J dropped 7 bases, with 18 bases sitting between them. The CDR3 extends over 15 amino acids. Per the germline V gene, CDR1 is KGHSH and CDR2 is LQKENI. CDR3 in DNA: TGTGCCAGCTCACCTTACCGGGACGGTTCGTCGACCCAGTACTTC. This encodes CASSPYRDGSSTQYF.

The chain joins TRBV27 to TRBJ2-6; the match to TRBD2 covers 7 bases. Trimming removed 2 bases from V and 0 bases from J; junction bases left unmatched: 10. The germline V gene has CDR1 MNHEY and CDR2 SMNVEV (reference sequence). The CDR3 is made up of 19 amino acids. The CDR3 here is CASSLRSGGSHSGANVLTF. CDR3 coding DNA: TGTGCCAGCAGTTTACGGTCGGGGGGATCTCACTCTGGGGCCAACGTCCTGACTTTC.

The chain has TRBV27 and TRBJ2-7; D call uncertain. The V and J ends lost 2 bases and 6 bases respectively, with 11 bases between them. Per germline, CDR1 MNHEY and CDR2 SMNVEV (reference sequence). There are 13 residues in the CDR3. CDR3 sequence: CASSLGMVGEQYF. The CDR3 DNA reads as TGTGCCAGCAGTTTAGGTATGGTGGGCGAGCAGTACTTC.

The chain employs TRBV18 and TRBJ1-2; maybe TRBD1 (5 bases). The germline V and J ends were trimmed by 6 bases and 8 bases, with 19 bases remaining between them. Germline lookup yields CDR1 KGHSH and CDR2 LQKENI. The CDR3 consists of 14 residues. CDR3: CASSGAGKTQGYTF. CDR3 in DNA: TGTGCCAGCTCCGGTGCAGGGAAAACTCAGGGCTACACCTTC.

The rearrangement joins TRBV15 to TRBJ1-1; D gene ambiguous. The CDR3 sequence is 13 residues long. Deletions cut 5 bases from V and 4 bases from J, with 11 bases between. Germline assignment: CDR1 LNHNV and CDR2 YYDKDF (reference sequence). The CDR3 protein is CATSRTLGTEAFF. The DNA of the CDR3 is TGTGCCACCAGCCGGACCCTTGGCACTGAAGCTTTCTTT. The variable domain in full, completed from reference TRBV15 and TRBJ1-1, reads DAMVIQNPRYQVTQFGKPVTLSCSQTLNHNVMYWYQQKSSQAPKLLFHYYDKDFNNEADTPDNFQSRRPNTSFCFLDIRSPGLGDTAMYLCATSRTLGTEAFFGQGTRLTVV.

The chain carries TRBV29-1 and TRBJ1-1, with TRBD1 as a possible D gene (5 bases). V was pared by 7 bases and J by 2 bases, with 17 bases between. The germline gives CDR1 SQVTM, CDR2 ANQGSEA. The CDR3 runs to 14 residues. The CDR3 sequence: CSGVGRLSNTEAFF. In DNA form, the CDR3 reads TGCAGCGGCGTGGGACGCCTTTCAAACACTGAAGCTTTCTTT. The full variable domain, rest sourced from reference TRBV29-1 and TRBJ1-1, is SAVISQKPSRDICQRGTSLTIQCQVDSQVTMMFWYRQQPGQSLTLIATANQGSEATYESGFVIDKFPISRPNLTFSTLTVSNMSPEDSSIYLCSGVGRLSNTEAFFGQGTRLTVV.

The chain combines TRBV2 with TRBJ2-7; 11 bases are shared with TRBD2. Germline V gives CDR1 SNHLY, CDR2 FYNNEI. J lost 3 bases, V lost 4 bases, and 5 bases had no gene match. This CDR3 contains 15 residues. For the CDR3, the DNA is TGTGCCAGCAGTGCTAGCGGGGGGCCGCTCTACGAGCAGTACTTC. Encoded protein: CASSASGGPLYEQYF.

This clone was found once. The V call is TRBV28, the J call TRBJ2-1; possible D gene TRBD1, 6 bases. Germline CDR1 reads MDHEN; CDR2 reads SYDVKM. The CDR3 length is 12 residues. V lost 4 bases and J lost 9, with 10 bases in between. The CDR3 region is CASSSGDREQFF. The DNA of the CDR3 is TGTGCCAGCAGTTCAGGGGATCGTGAGCAGTTCTTC.

Regarding this clone: Other DNA sequences in this specimen translate into the identical CDR3. J is TRBJ1-4 and V is TRBV28, with D perhaps matching TRBD1 (5 bases). Trimming stripped 6 bases from V and 2 bases from J, with 10 bases between. The CDR3 contains 14 residues. Germline V gene data show CDR1 as MDHEN and CDR2 as SYDVKM. The CDR3 protein is CASSPGGTNEKLFF. The CDR3 region has the DNA TGTGCCAGCAGCCCCGGGGGGACTAATGAAAAACTGTTTTTT.

The chain links TRBV5-1 to TRBJ1-1, with D maybe TRBD1 (5 bases). Trimming left V 3 bases short and J 1 base short, with 13 bases between. Germline V lookup: CDR1 SGHRS, CDR2 YFSETQ. The CDR3 totals 15 residues. The CDR3 coding sequence is TGCGCCAGCAGCTCGGGACGGGGATCGAACACTGAAGCTTTCTTT. Its translation is CASSSGRGSNTEAFF.

Notes on this clone: Other DNA sequences of this sample code for an identical CDR3. The chain recombines TRBV7-9 with TRBJ1-5; D is possibly TRBD1 (6 bases). Germline values: CDR1 SEHNR, CDR2 FQNEAQ (reference sequence). This CDR3 comprises 13 residues. The germline V and J ends were trimmed by 2 bases and 7 bases, with 9 bases remaining between them. In nucleotides, the CDR3 is TGTGCCAGCAGCTTAACAGGGACCCAGCCCCAGCATTTT. Translated, it gives CASSLTGTQPQHF. Combining the CDR3 with reference TRBV7-9 and TRBJ1-5 gives the whole variable domain DTGVSQNPRHKITKRGQNVTFRCDPISEHNRLYWYRQTLGQGPEFLTYFQNEAQLEKSRLLSDRFSAERPKGSFSTLEIQRTEQGDSAMYLCASSLTGTQPQHFGDGTRLSIL.

This chain joins TRBV28 and TRBJ2-7; D may be TRBD1 (6 bases). The CDR3 spans 12 residues. From germline, CDR1 is MDHEN and CDR2 SYDVKM. The V end was cut by 3 bases, the J end by 6 bases, with 9 bases between. The CDR3, as DNA: TGTGCCAGCAGTTTTCGAGGGGGCGAGCAGTACTTC. Translation: CASSFRGGEQYF. Together with reference TRBV28 and TRBJ2-7, the CDR3 gives the full variable domain: DVKVTQSSRYLVKRTGEKVFLECVQDMDHENMFWYRQDPGLGLRLIYFSYDVKMKEKGDIPEGYSVSREKKERFSLILESASTNQTSMYLCASSFRGGEQYFGPGTRLTVT.

The V call is TRBV5-5, the J call TRBJ1-4; TRBD1 might be the D (6 bases). V was cut by 0 bases and J by 8 bases, with 11 bases left in between. Germline CDR1 SGHKS, CDR2 YYEKEE (reference sequence). This CDR3 comprises 14 residues. This CDR3 is CASSLVWGREKLFF. The CDR3 nucleotides are TGTGCCAGCAGCTTGGTTTGGGGGCGGGAAAAACTGTTTTTT. The variable domain in full, with the rest retrieved from reference TRBV5-5 and TRBJ1-4, is DAGVTQSPTHLIKTRGQQVTLRCSPISGHKSVSWYQQVLGQGPQFIFQYYEKEERGRGNFPDRFSARQFPNYSSELNVNALLLGDSALYLCASSLVWGREKLFFGSGTQLSVL.

For this clone: The sample contains more than one DNA sequence encoding this CDR3. The chain joins TRBV6-5 to TRBJ2-7, with TRBD2 matching over 7 bases. In germline, CDR1 is MNHEY, CDR2 SVGAGI. Trimming cost V 6 bases and J 4 bases; bases outside gene matches: 9. This CDR3 comprises 14 residues. CDR3 nucleotide sequence: TGTGCCAGCAGCTCCCCGGGAGGTGGGTACGAGCAGTACTTC. Translated, it gives CASSSPGGGYEQYF.

V and J are TRBV5-4 and TRBJ2-1; 13 nucleotides agree with TRBD2. V gave up 4 bases and J gave up 6 bases; unmatched junction bases: 13. Per germline, CDR1 SGHNT and CDR2 YYREEE (reference sequence). The CDR3 has 18 amino acids. In nucleotides, the CDR3 is TGTGCCAGCAGCCCCCCCTGGCTGGGGACTAGCGGGGTCAATGAGCAGTTCTTC. Protein sequence: CASSPPWLGTSGVNEQFF.

This sequence joins TRBV5-1 and TRBJ2-5, with TRBD1 matching 12 bases. CDR1 is SGHRS and CDR2 is YFSETQ in the germline V gene. The CDR3 contains 16 residues. V lost 2 bases, J lost 1 base, and 3 bases stayed unmatched. The DNA for the CDR3 is TGCGCCAGCAGCTTCCGGGACAGGGGGCCCCAAGAGACCCAGTACTTC. Protein: CASSFRDRGPQETQYF.

The chain is built from TRBV6-5 and TRBJ2-1; D not certain. This CDR3 comprises 15 residues. The V and J ends lost 6 bases and 4 bases respectively, with 16 bases between them. Germline V gene lookup returns CDR1 MNHEY and CDR2 SVGAGI. In DNA, the CDR3 is TGTGCCAGCAGCCAATACAACCTCGGGTACAATGAGCAGTTCTTC. Translation gives CASSQYNLGYNEQFF.

This chain links TRBV6-5 with TRBJ1-1; the match to TRBD1 covers 7 bases. After removal of 9 bases from V and 5 bases from J, the junction contained 12 bases not matched to a gene. The CDR3 is 14 residues long. Looked up from germline, CDR1 is MNHEY and CDR2 is SVGAGI. The CDR3 reads CASRRGTEGTEAFF. The CDR3 DNA sequence: TGTGCCAGTCGTAGGGGGACAGAAGGGACTGAAGCTTTCTTT.

The V call is TRBV2, the J call TRBJ1-2; 7 bases line up with TRBD1. This CDR3 region has 15 residues. V was clipped by 6 bases and J by 5 bases; unmatched bases: 12. Germline CDR1 is SNHLY and CDR2 is FYNNEI. The CDR3 region is CASSSGRGVSYGYTF. The CDR3 coding sequence is TGTGCCAGCAGCTCGGGCAGGGGGGTTAGTTATGGCTACACCTTC. Based on the CDR3 plus reference TRBV2 and TRBJ1-2, the full variable domain is EPEVTQTPSHQVTQMGQEVILRCVPISNHLYFYWYRQILGQKVEFLVSFYNNEISEKSEIFDDQFSVERPDGSNFTLKIRSTKLEDSAMYFCASSSGRGVSYGYTFGSGTRLTVV.

The CDR3 here is CASTTLHSGELFF. The CDR3 DNA reads as TGTGCCAGCACCACACTCCATTCAGGGGAGCTGTTTTTT. The V and J genes are TRBV6-5 and TRBJ2-2, with unresolved D. The ends were cut back, 7 bases at V and 8 bases at J, with 14 bases in the middle. This CDR3 is 13 amino acids long. The germline CDR1 and CDR2 sequences are MNHEY and SVGAGI.

The CDR3 coding sequence is TGCGCCAGCAGCCGCCAGGGGGCGAACACTGAAGCTTTCTTT. It translates to CASSRQGANTEAFF. The chain has TRBV5-1 and TRBJ1-1, with TRBD1 matching over 8 bases. CDR3 size: 14 residues. CDR1 is SGHRS and CDR2 is YFSETQ in the germline V gene. Trimming cost V 4 bases and J 1 base; bases outside gene matches: 3.

The genes are TRBV5-1 and TRBJ1-3; the D is unclear. The V gene's germline CDR1 is SGHRS and CDR2 YFSETQ. This CDR3 comprises 13 residues. Trimming stripped 5 bases from V and 4 bases from J, with 10 bases between. The CDR3 DNA follows: TGCGCCAGCAGTTCCGACACAGGAAACACCATATATTTT. Its protein product is CASSSDTGNTIYF.

Points on this clone: Other DNA sequences from this sample encode an identical CDR3 as well. The chain carries TRBV5-1 and TRBJ2-6; D is uncertain. V lost 4 bases, J lost 4 bases, and 9 bases lay in between. This CDR3 spans 14 amino acids. The germline V gene has CDR1 SGHRS and CDR2 YFSETQ. DNA of the CDR3: TGCGCCAGCAGCCCTGGGTCCGGGGCCAACGTCCTGACTTTC. Amino acid sequence: CASSPGSGANVLTF.

V is TRBV19 and J is TRBJ2-7; weak D call: TRBD1 (5 bases). The ends were cut back, 6 bases at V and 5 bases at J, with 23 bases in the middle. The V gene's germline CDR1 is LNHDA and CDR2 SQIVND (reference sequence). This CDR3 comprises 16 residues. This CDR3 reads CASSLYTTDWYDEQYF. CDR3 DNA: TGTGCCAGTAGCCTCTATACGACAGACTGGTACGACGAGCAGTACTTC.

The genes are TRBV30 and TRBJ1-5; D not resolved. V was shortened by 1 base and J by 0 bases, with 7 bases between the two germline ends. The germline gives CDR1 GTSNPN, CDR2 SVGIG (reference sequence). The CDR3 runs to 14 residues. The CDR3 protein is CAWSDGNSNQPQHF. The CDR3 DNA follows: TGTGCCTGGAGTGACGGGAATAGCAATCAGCCCCAGCATTTT.

V and J are TRBV5-1 and TRBJ2-1; D gene uncertain. Between the trimmed V and J ends, which lost 5 bases and 5 bases, there was a span of 8 bases. Germline lookup yields CDR1 SGHRS and CDR2 YFSETQ. This CDR3 has 12 amino acids. The CDR3 loop reads CASRWTNNEQFF. Here the CDR3 DNA reads TGCGCCAGCAGGTGGACCAACAATGAGCAGTTCTTC.